A selection of T cell receptor beta chains follows, all from one sample in a study of shared clonotypes between healthy human individuals. Here immunoSEQ multiplex PCR was the method, and the copy in TCRdb shows in-frame clones only, minus some. The sample shows under 2,000,000 clones, about 95% of them seen only once. The sequenced sample was naive CD8+ T cells sorted from blood. These TCRs come from a man younger than 30 in good health. Each CDR3 is given with its conserved first and last residue. The D gene is left open where the match is weak. Some rows mark clone size as missing; the rest say once, few, many or name a class of expanded clone.

clone size	V gene	J gene	D gene	CDR3 DNA	CDR3 protein
NA	TRBV11-3	TRBJ2-2	NA	TGTGCCAGCAGCCGTCTCCCCGGGGAGCTGTTTTTT	CASSRLPGELFF
NA	TRBV2	TRBJ1-5	NA	TGTGCCAGCAGCCGGACAGAGTCCAATCAGCCCCAGCATTTT	CASSRTESNQPQHF
NA	TRBV19	TRBJ1-5	TRBD1	TGTGCCAGTAGTACAGGGGGGAATCAGCCCCAGCATTTT	CASSTGGNQPQHF
NA	TRBV29-1	TRBJ2-2	NA	TGCAGCGTAGATCAGGGGACCGGGGAGCTGTTTTTT	CSVDQGTGELFF
NA	TRBV29-1	TRBJ2-2	TRBD2	TGCAGCGTCCTGCCAAACCCTAGCGGGGACACCGGGGAGCTGTTTTTT	CSVLPNPSGDTGELFF
NA	TRBV7-9	TRBJ2-5	NA	TGTGCCAGCAGCTTATACCTCGACAGGTACCAAGAGACCCAGTACTTC	CASSLYLDRYQETQYF
once	TRBV7-9	TRBJ2-1	TRBD2	TGTGCCAGCAGCCGCCTAGCGGGAGCCTTAAATGAGCAGTTCTTC	CASSRLAGALNEQFF
NA	TRBV27	TRBJ2-7	NA	TGTGCCAGCAGTTTAACCACACACCACTCCTACGAGCAGTACTTC	CASSLTTHHSYEQYF
once	TRBV6-6	TRBJ1-2	NA	TGTGCCAGCAGTTACGTGGCAGACAATGGCTACACCTTC	CASSYVADNGYTF
NA	TRBV27	TRBJ1-1	NA	TGTGCCAGCAGTTTAGTGAGGGACGATGAAGCTTTCTTT	CASSLVRDDEAFF
NA	TRBV7-9	TRBJ2-2	NA	TGTGCCAGCACGAGGACCGGGGAGCTGTTTTTT	CASTRTGELFF
NA	TRBV6-1	TRBJ2-3	TRBD2	TGTGCCAGCAGTGAGCGGGGACTAGATATAGATACGCAGTATTTT	CASSERGLDIDTQYF
NA	TRBV27	TRBJ2-6	TRBD1	TGTGCCAGCAGTTTATTAGGGGGCGCGAGGGGGGCCAACGTCCTGACTTTC	CASSLLGGARGANVLTF
NA	TRBV2	TRBJ2-3	NA	TGTGCCAGCAGTGAAGACCCCTGGTCCCAGGATACGCAGTATTTT	CASSEDPWSQDTQYF
NA	TRBV5-6	TRBJ2-5	NA	TGTGCCAGCAGCCCCAAGATAGAAGAGACCCAGTACTTC	CASSPKIEETQYF
once	TRBV4-1	TRBJ1-6	TRBD1	TGCGCCAGCAGCCCAGGACAGGGCGCCAATTCACCCCTCCACTTT	CASSPGQGANSPLHF
NA	TRBV6-5	TRBJ1-1	NA	TGTGCCAGCAGTTCTTTTAGGAACACTGAAGCTTTCTTT	CASSSFRNTEAFF
once	TRBV25-1	TRBJ1-2	NA	TGTGCCAGCAGCTATGGGCCCGGAGGCTACACCTTC	CASSYGPGGYTF
NA	TRBV19	TRBJ2-5	NA	TGTGCCAGTAGTAGTCTGGGGGAGACCCAGTACTTC	CASSSLGETQYF
NA	TRBV30	TRBJ2-7	NA	TGTGCCTGGACTGACAGTTCCTACGAGCAGTACTTC	CAWTDSSYEQYF
NA	TRBV5-6	TRBJ2-1	TRBD1	TGTGCCAGCAGCTGGCCGGCCGGGACAGGGCTTAGCTCCTACAATGAGCAGTTCTTC	CASSWPAGTGLSSYNEQFF
NA	TRBV6-5	TRBJ2-2	NA	TGTGCCAGCAGTTCCCCCCGGGGGGCCAAAGGGGAGCTGTTTTTT	CASSSPRGAKGELFF
once	TRBV5-6	TRBJ1-6	NA	TGTGCCAGCAGCGAGGGGGGAAATTCACCCCTCCACTTT	CASSEGGNSPLHF
NA	TRBV19	TRBJ1-1	TRBD1	TGTGCCAGTAGTTCAAGGACAGGGAGCACTGAAGCTTTCTTT	CASSSRTGSTEAFF
NA	TRBV6-6	TRBJ2-7	NA	TGTGCCAGCAGCCCCTTCCGGGTTCTTTACGAGCAGTACTTC	CASSPFRVLYEQYF
NA	TRBV7-9	TRBJ2-1	NA	TGTGCCAGCAGCTCCCCCACATGGGACAATGAGCAGTTCTTC	CASSSPTWDNEQFF
NA	TRBV18	TRBJ2-7	NA	TGTGCCAGCTCACCGGGCAGGGGCTACGAGCAGTACTTC	CASSPGRGYEQYF
NA	TRBV6-1	TRBJ2-3	TRBD1	TGTGCCAGCAGTGCGATCGACAGGGGGGAATATGGCACAGATACGCAGTATTTT	CASSAIDRGEYGTDTQYF
NA	TRBV7-9	TRBJ2-3	NA	TGTGCCAGCAGCTTAGTAGCCGGGGGTTTCTTTGATACGCAGTATTTT	CASSLVAGGFFDTQYF
NA	TRBV7-2	TRBJ2-3	NA	TGTGCCAGCAGCTTAGAGAGCCGGACTAGCACAGATACGCAGTATTTT	CASSLESRTSTDTQYF
NA	TRBV4-2	TRBJ2-7	NA	TGTGCCAGCAGCCAAGATCCCCTAGTCTACGAGCAGTACTTC	CASSQDPLVYEQYF
NA	TRBV11-2	TRBJ2-3	TRBD2	TGTGCCAGCAGCTTAGCAGCGGGAGACGCAGATACGCAGTATTTT	CASSLAAGDADTQYF
NA	TRBV9	TRBJ2-1	NA	TGTGCCAGCAGCGTAGGAAACTTATACAATGAGCAGTTCTTC	CASSVGNLYNEQFF
NA	TRBV15	TRBJ2-7	TRBD2	TGTGCCACCAGCAGAGTCGTGCTGGGCGGGAGCTCCTACGAGCAGTACTTC	CATSRVVLGGSSYEQYF
once	TRBV4-1	TRBJ1-6	TRBD1	TGCGCCAGCAGCCCATCCCCGGGACAGGGCAATTCACCCCTCCACTTT	CASSPSPGQGNSPLHF
NA	TRBV2	TRBJ2-7	NA	TGTGCCAGCAGTCTGGGCCCCGAGGAGCAGTACTTC	CASSLGPEEQYF
NA	TRBV5-6	TRBJ1-1	NA	TGTGCCAGCAGCTCCGGGACGTACCGACGTGAAGCTTTCTTT	CASSSGTYRREAFF
NA	TRBV1	TRBJ1-5	NA	TGCACCAGCAGCCATGGGGCAGGGAGAGCGGCGGATCAGCCCCAGCATTTT	CTSSHGAGRAADQPQHF
NA	TRBV14	TRBJ2-7	NA	TGTGCCAGCAGCCACGGACCCGCCTACGAGCAGTACTTC	CASSHGPAYEQYF
NA	TRBV7-9	TRBJ2-3	NA	TGTGCCAGCAGCTGGGGGCCGTCGGGCACAGATACGCAGTATTTT	CASSWGPSGTDTQYF
NA	TRBV7-7	TRBJ2-7	NA	TGTGCTAGCAGCTTTCGTATGGGGAACTACGAGCAGTACTTC	CASSFRMGNYEQYF
NA	TRBV27	TRBJ2-1	NA	TGTGCCAGCAGTTCCGCGGGGGCGGTCTACAATGAGCAGTTCTTC	CASSSAGAVYNEQFF
NA	TRBV10-3	TRBJ2-2	NA	TGTGCCATCAGTGAGGGCTCTGCGAACACCGGGGAGCTGTTTTTT	CAISEGSANTGELFF
NA	TRBV30	TRBJ2-3	TRBD1	TGTGCCTGGGACAGGGGATGGGGCACAGATACGCAGTATTTT	CAWDRGWGTDTQYF
NA	TRBV15	TRBJ1-2	TRBD1	TGTGCCACCAGCGGGGGACAGCTTACAGCAGTAACTGGCTACACCTTC	CATSGGQLTAVTGYTF
once	TRBV2	TRBJ2-7	NA	TGTGCCAGCAGTGAAGTCAGCGGGCTGAGCTCCTACGAGCAGTACTTC	CASSEVSGLSSYEQYF
NA	TRBV29-1	TRBJ2-1	NA	TGCAGCGTTGAAGATGAGTATGAGCAGTTCTTC	CSVEDEYEQFF
once	TRBV15	TRBJ2-3	TRBD2	TGTGCCACCAGACAGCGGGGGGGTACAGATACGCAGTATTTT	CATRQRGGTDTQYF
NA	TRBV13	TRBJ1-1	NA	TGTGCCAGCAGCTTAGGCTCGGGGGGGATCACTGAAGCTTTCTTT	CASSLGSGGITEAFF
NA	TRBV19	TRBJ1-1	NA	TGTGCCAGTAGTTCCTCAGGGGCCTCGGGCACTGAAGCTTTCTTT	CASSSSGASGTEAFF
NA	TRBV9	TRBJ1-5	NA	TGTGCCAGCAGCGTAGCTGGGCAGGATCAGCCCCAGCATTTT	CASSVAGQDQPQHF
NA	TRBV15	TRBJ2-1	NA	TGTGCCACCAGCAGAGTCATCTTGGCGGGCGGATACAATGAGCAGTTCTTC	CATSRVILAGGYNEQFF
once	TRBV18	TRBJ2-7	TRBD1	TGTGCCAGCTCACCATTAGACAGGGATTTTTACGAGCAGTACTTC	CASSPLDRDFYEQYF
NA	TRBV9	TRBJ2-7	NA	TGTGCCAGCAGCGTAAGTGGTGCGGGGAGCTCCTACGAGCAGTACTTC	CASSVSGAGSSYEQYF
once	TRBV2	TRBJ1-1	TRBD1	TGTGCCAGCATTACGGGACAGGCGTTTCCTGAAGCTTTCTTT	CASITGQAFPEAFF
NA	TRBV27	TRBJ2-1	TRBD2	TGTGCCAGCAGTCTCAGCGGGGTCAGCTCCTACAATGAGCAGTTCTTC	CASSLSGVSSYNEQFF